Shown below are 25 T cell receptor beta chains from a single sample sequenced in a study of blood T cells in healthy people across ages. Alongside a J-beta primer mix, a sample-barcoded 5' primer served in a second PCR lasting roughly 6 to 12 cycles. One entry per CDR3 protein, called by TCRdb with MiXCR from the 5' RACE reads. The sample consists of over 750,000 distinct CDR3 sequences, around a quarter of them appearing once. This same sample was also part of a study on T cells of mothers and their children.

Sequencing was carried out using blood. These receptors originate from a boy under 18 in good health.

This clonotype was found a few times. This chain links TRBV7-9 with TRBJ2-2; perhaps TRBD2 as D (6 bases). CDR3 length: 14 residues. Germline V gene sequence: CDR1 SEHNR, CDR2 FQNEAQ (reference sequence). V lost 2 bases to trimming and J lost 4 bases, with 8 bases between them. For the CDR3, the DNA is TGTGCCAGCAGCTTACGGAGGGGCACCGGGGAGCTGTTTTTT. It specifies CASSLRRGTGELFF.

This clonotype turned up a few times. The CDR3 here is CASSQDTPGRIINYGYTF. Written as DNA, the CDR3 is TGCGCCAGCAGCCAAGATACGCCCGGGCGCATAATTAACTATGGCTACACCTTC. The chain carries TRBV4-1 and TRBJ1-2; D gene ambiguous. Trimming left V 0 bases short and J 1 base short, with 18 bases between. From germline, CDR1 is MGHRA and CDR2 YSYEKL. The CDR3 covers 18 residues.

This clonotype showed up just a few times. The V and J genes are TRBV20-1 and TRBJ1-4, with TRBD1 as a possible D gene (6 bases). The V end was cut by 3 bases, the J end by 5 bases, with 13 bases between. This CDR3 spans 14 amino acids. CDR1 is DFQATT and CDR2 is SNEGSKA in the germline V gene (reference sequence). The CDR3 region has the DNA TGCAGTGCTAGTACAGGGCCACCAAATGAAAAACTGTTTTTT. This gives the protein CSASTGPPNEKLFF.

This clonotype was detected only a few times. The chain links TRBV5-1 to TRBJ2-6; D unresolved. CDR1 and CDR2 (germline): SGHRS, YFSETQ. V was shortened by 4 bases and J by 1 base, with 9 bases between the two germline ends. The CDR3 consists of 15 residues. CDR3: CASSETVSGANVLTF. The CDR3 bases are TGCGCCAGCAGCGAGACCGTGTCTGGGGCCAACGTCCTGACTTTC.

The sample holds one count of this clonotype. The V call is TRBV13, the J call TRBJ2-5, with D tentatively TRBD1 (6 bases). Trimming pared 1 base from V and 5 bases from J, leaving 17 bases between. CDR1 is PRHDT, CDR2 FYEKMQ, per germline (reference sequence). The CDR3 has 16 residues. The CDR3 is CASSLESWQGSETQYF. The CDR3 bases are TGTGCCAGCAGCTTAGAGAGTTGGCAGGGGAGCGAGACCCAGTACTTC.

This clonotype turned up a few times. V is TRBV28 and J is TRBJ2-5; either TRBD1 or TRBD2 may supply D (6 bases each). Trimming took off 7 bases at V and 5 bases at J, with 14 bases between the two ends. The CDR3 spans 13 residues. The germline V gene has CDR1 MDHEN and CDR2 SYDVKM. In nucleotides, the CDR3 is TGTGCCAGCATAGGTGGGGGGCTGGAGACCCAGTACTTC. Protein sequence: CASIGGGLETQYF.

V usage is TRBV7-6 and J usage is TRBJ2-3, with 12 bases matching TRBD2. This CDR3 has 15 amino acids. Germline V gives CDR1 SGHVS, CDR2 FNYEAQ. J gave up 4 bases and V 5 bases, and 4 bases lay outside the gene matches. CDR3 sequence reads: CASSPRTSGADTQYF. The CDR3 DNA reads TGTGCCAGCAGCCCTCGGACTAGCGGGGCAGATACGCAGTATTTT.

This sequence joins TRBV13 and TRBJ1-2; TRBD1 matches 8 bases. Trimming removed 4 bases from V and 8 bases from J; junction bases left unmatched: 15. Germline V CDR1 and CDR2: PRHDT, FYEKMQ (reference sequence). The CDR3 loop spans 16 amino acids. The CDR3 nucleotides read TGTGCCAGCAGCTCTACACTTGCAGGGGGCGCGGGCGGCTACACCTTC. Translated, it gives CASSSTLAGGAGGYTF.

The gene calls are TRBV19 and TRBJ2-1, with 7 bases fitting TRBD2. The CDR3 totals 15 residues. Unmatched junction bases numbered 10, after V lost 5 bases and J lost 6 bases. Germline CDR1 and CDR2: LNHDA and SQIVND (reference sequence). CDR3 coding DNA: TGTGCCAGTAGTGCCACTAGCGCAATCTGCAATGAGCAGTTCTTC. Its protein product is CASSATSAICNEQFF.

V and J are TRBV12-3 or TRBV12-4 and TRBJ2-3, with 8 bases that match TRBD1. Losses at the gene ends were 7 bases for V and 4 bases for J; bases not matched to a gene: 10. The CDR3 is 15 residues long. The CDR3 loop reads CASTTGGMSADTQYF. DNA for the CDR3: TGTGCCAGCACCACAGGGGGGATGAGTGCAGATACGCAGTATTTT.

There are a few counts of this clonotype. This chain connects TRBV10-3 to TRBJ2-7; D gene unclear. Germline lookup yields CDR1 ENHRY and CDR2 SYGVKD. Trimming removed 2 bases from V and 0 bases from J, with 5 bases in between. This CDR3 spans 13 amino acids. As DNA, the CDR3 is TGTGCCATCAGTGAGGCTACCTCCTACGAGCAGTACTTC. This encodes CAISEATSYEQYF.

The chain is built from TRBV5-6 and TRBJ2-2; 9 bases fit TRBD2. V was pared by 0 bases and J by 8 bases, with 14 bases of the junction left unmatched. The germline gives CDR1 SGHDT, CDR2 YYEEEE. The CDR3 totals 18 residues. CDR3 nucleotide sequence: TGTGCCAGCAGCTTGGCGGTCCGACTAGCGGAGGGAAGTGGGGAGCTGTTTTTT. It is translated as CASSLAVRLAEGSGELFF.

This chain links TRBV20-1 with TRBJ2-3; TRBD1 matches at 8 bases. Germline V gene lookup returns CDR1 DFQATT and CDR2 SNEGSKA (reference sequence). After removal of 1 base from V and 6 bases from J, the junction contained 9 bases not matched to a gene. The CDR3 has 15 amino acids. CDR3 in DNA: TGCAGTGCTAGAGGGGCCACAGGGGGTGGGGATACGCAGTATTTT. Residues: CSARGATGGGDTQYF.

Only a few counts were recorded for this clonotype. This chain connects TRBV3-1 to TRBJ2-2; D is undetermined. This CDR3 spans 15 amino acids. Germline V gives CDR1 LGHDT, CDR2 YNNKEL (reference sequence). Trimming stripped 1 base from V and 1 base from J, with 7 bases between. The CDR3 bases are TGTGCCAGCAGCCAAGCTTGGGGGAACACCGGGGAGCTGTTTTTT. Translated, it gives CASSQAWGNTGELFF. Using reference TRBV3-1 and TRBJ2-2 for the parts outside the CDR3, the full variable domain is DTAVSQTPKYLVTQMGNDKSIKCEQNLGHDTMYWYKQDSKKFLKIMFSYNNKELIINETVPNRFSPKSPDKAHLNLHINSLELGDSAVYFCASSQAWGNTGELFFGEGSRLTVL.

This clonotype was seen at least ten times. The genes are TRBV14 and TRBJ2-3; unclear D gene. The CDR3 runs to 11 residues. Per the germline V gene, CDR1 is SGHDN and CDR2 is FVKESK. V was pared by 1 base and J by 5 bases, with 1 base between. The CDR3 sequence is CASSQGDTQYF. In DNA, the CDR3 is TGTGCCAGCAGCCAAGGAGATACGCAGTATTTT. Filled out from reference TRBV14 and TRBJ2-3, the complete variable domain reads EAGVTQFPSHSVIEKGQTVTLRCDPISGHDNLYWYRRVMGKEIKFLLHFVKESKQDESGMPNNRFLAERTGGTYSTLKVQPAELEDSGVYFCASSQGDTQYFGPGTRLTVL.

The chain carries TRBV9 and TRBJ2-1; 8 positions match TRBD2. Germline lookup yields CDR1 SGDLS and CDR2 YYNGEE. With V trimmed by 0 bases and J by 9 bases, 14 bases remained unmatched. CDR3 size: 17 residues. CDR3 region: CASSVEGGLGLLFEQFF. CDR3 DNA sequence: TGTGCCAGCAGCGTAGAGGGGGGACTAGGCCTTTTGTTTGAGCAGTTCTTC. Using reference TRBV9 and TRBJ2-1 for the parts outside the CDR3, the full variable domain is DSGVTQTPKHLITATGQRVTLRCSPRSGDLSVYWYQQSLDQGLQFLIQYYNGEERAKGNILERFSAQQFPDLHSELNLSSLELGDSALYFCASSVEGGLGLLFEQFFGPGTRLTVL.

The sample holds a few counts of this clonotype. This rearrangement joins TRBV7-9 to TRBJ2-1, with TRBD1 matching over 8 bases. Germline V gives CDR1 SEHNR, CDR2 FQNEAQ (reference sequence). CDR3 size: 18 residues. After removal of 9 bases from V and 0 bases from J, the junction contained 16 bases not matched to a gene. CDR3 nucleotide sequence: TGTGCCAGTAGCAAAACGACCGGGACAGGTGGCTCCTACAATGAGCAGTTCTTC. Translating it yields CASSKTTGTGGSYNEQFF.

The chain recombines TRBV4-1 with TRBJ1-3, with a tentative D call TRBD1 (5 bases). Trimming pared 4 bases from V and 6 bases from J, leaving 13 bases between. Germline V gene data show CDR1 as MGHRA and CDR2 as YSYEKL. The CDR3 runs 14 residues. For the CDR3, the DNA is TGCGCCAGCAGCCCGATAGAAGGGGCAAACACCATATATTTT. As protein: CASSPIEGANTIYF.

The rearrangement uses TRBV29-1 and TRBJ1-2; TRBD1 matches at 8 bases. This CDR3 contains 11 residues. After removal of 7 bases from V and 6 bases from J, the junction contained 4 bases not matched to a gene. Germline CDR1 is SQVTM and CDR2 is ANQGSEA. CDR3: CSGAGGNGYTF. The DNA for the CDR3 is TGCAGCGGGGCAGGGGGCAATGGCTACACCTTC.

The chain recombines TRBV5-5 with TRBJ2-5, with 11 positions matching TRBD1. The end of the DNA fits TRBJ2-7 better, so the J call may be wrong. This CDR3 has 16 residues. Germline-derived CDR1 and CDR2 are SGHKS and YYEKEE (reference sequence). CDR3 amino acids: CASSLAPGQGAYEQYF. The DNA of the CDR3 is TGTGCCAGCAGCTTGGCTCCGGGACAGGGGGCCTACGAGCAGTACTTC.

In regard to this clonotype: This CDR3 fails to terminate in the conserved phenylalanine or tryptophan, so it likely reflects a read error. DNA for the CDR3: TGTGCCAGCTGGCCGGGGACAGGCACTGAAGCTTTCCTT. It is translated as CASWPGTGTEAFL. This sequence joins TRBV27 and TRBJ1-1; 8 nucleotides line up with TRBD1. After removal of 8 bases from V and 4 bases from J, the junction contained 6 bases not matched to a gene. The germline CDR1 and CDR2 sequences are MNHEY and SMNVEV (reference sequence). The length of the CDR3 is 13 residues.

This chain links TRBV5-5 with TRBJ1-2, with D uncertain. Per the germline V gene, CDR1 is SGHKS and CDR2 is YYEKEE (reference sequence). The CDR3 loop spans 12 amino acids. Trimming took 4 bases from V and 8 from J, leaving 12 bases between them. CDR3 protein: CASSPWESGYTF. CDR3 sequence (DNA): TGTGCCAGCAGCCCGTGGGAGTCCGGCTACACCTTC.

This clonotype has a handful of counts. The genes are TRBV5-1 and TRBJ2-3, with TRBD1 identical over 9 bases. V gave up 4 bases and J gave up 5 bases; unmatched junction bases: 11. CDR3 size: 16 residues. Germline V gene sequence: CDR1 SGHRS, CDR2 YFSETQ. The DNA of the CDR3 is TGCGCCAGCAGCACCGGGACAGGGCCTTTCTTAGATACGCAGTATTTT. It specifies CASSTGTGPFLDTQYF.

The V call is TRBV7-9, the J call TRBJ1-5; D is ambiguous. V lost 5 bases and J lost 5, with 10 bases in between. The V gene's germline CDR1 is SEHNR and CDR2 FQNEAQ (reference sequence). This CDR3 has 13 amino acids. This CDR3 reads CASSPTPDQPQHF. As DNA, the CDR3 is TGTGCCAGCAGCCCGACCCCCGATCAGCCCCAGCATTTT.

The rearrangement uses TRBV5-1 and TRBJ1-2; 8 bases are a match to TRBD1. Germline CDR1 SGHRS, CDR2 YFSETQ. The CDR3 is made up of 14 amino acids. The V segment lost 4 bases and the J segment 6 bases; nucleotides outside the gene matches: 8. The CDR3 nucleotides read TGCGCCAGCAGCGTCGGACAGGGCGGTGATGGCTACACCTTC. It is translated as CASSVGQGGDGYTF.